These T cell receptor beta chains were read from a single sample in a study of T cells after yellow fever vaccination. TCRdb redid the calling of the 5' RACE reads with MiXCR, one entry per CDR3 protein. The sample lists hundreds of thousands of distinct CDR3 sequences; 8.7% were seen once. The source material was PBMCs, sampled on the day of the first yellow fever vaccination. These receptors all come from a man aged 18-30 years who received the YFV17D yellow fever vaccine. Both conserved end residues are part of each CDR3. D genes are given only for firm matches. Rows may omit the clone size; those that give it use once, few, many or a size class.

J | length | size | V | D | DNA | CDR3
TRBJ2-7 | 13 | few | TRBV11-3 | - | TGTGCCAGCAGCTTGGGAGTTAGGTACGAGCAGTACTTC | CASSLGVRYEQYF
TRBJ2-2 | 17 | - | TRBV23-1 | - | TGCGCCAGCGGCACAGGGTACGAGCAAGCGAACACCGGGGAGCTGTTTTTT | CASGTGYEQANTGELFF
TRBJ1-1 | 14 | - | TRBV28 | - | TGTGCCAGCAGTTTAAGGGAAAAGAACGCTGAAGCTTTCTTT | CASSLREKNAEAFF
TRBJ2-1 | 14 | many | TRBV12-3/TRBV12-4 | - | TGTGCCAGCACCCCGACAGTTTCCTACAATGAGCAGTTCTTC | CASTPTVSYNEQFF
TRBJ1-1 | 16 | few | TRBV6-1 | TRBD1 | TGTGCCAGTACCGCGGACAGGGTTGGTGATTACACTGAAGCTTTCTTT | CASTADRVGDYTEAFF
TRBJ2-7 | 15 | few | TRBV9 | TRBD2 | TGTGCCAGCAGCGGGGGACTAGCGGCTGCGTACGAGCAGTACTTC | CASSGGLAAAYEQYF
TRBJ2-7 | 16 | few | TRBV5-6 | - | TGTGCCAGCAGCTACCGGGCCGAGGGGCCCCCCTACGAGCAGTACTTC | CASSYRAEGPPYEQYF
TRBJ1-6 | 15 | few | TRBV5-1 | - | TGCGCCAGCAGCTTGGCCGGTAGGTCGAGGTCACCCCTCCACTTT | CASSLAGRSRSPLHF
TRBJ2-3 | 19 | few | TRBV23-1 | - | TGCGCCAGCAGTTCGAGGCCAGGACTTCGGGTACGGACCACAGATACGCAGTATTTT | CASSSRPGLRVRTTDTQYF
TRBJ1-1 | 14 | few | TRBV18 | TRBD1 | TGTGCCAGCTCACGGGACAGAAAGAACACTGAAGCTTTCTTT | CASSRDRKNTEAFF
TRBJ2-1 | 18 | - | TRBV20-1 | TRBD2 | TGCAGTGCTAGAGAAAGCCGGGGGGGGCCTAGCTCCTACAATGAGCAGTTCTTC | CSARESRGGPSSYNEQFF
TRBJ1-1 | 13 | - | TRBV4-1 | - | TGCGCCAGCAGCCAATCCATGGAACCGAACGTTTTCTTT | CASSQSMEPNVFF
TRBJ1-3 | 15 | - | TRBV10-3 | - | TGTGCCATCGGAACGGGGACAACCTCTGGAAACACCATATATTTT | CAIGTGTTSGNTIYF
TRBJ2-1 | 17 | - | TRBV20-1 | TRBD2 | TGCAGTGCTAGAGATCTAGCGGGGCCTTCTATACACAATGAGCAGTTCTTC | CSARDLAGPSIHNEQFF
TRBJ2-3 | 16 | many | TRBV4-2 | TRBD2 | TGTGCCAGCAGCCAAGTTGGGGGGGACCGCACAGATACGCAGTATTTT | CASSQVGGDRTDTQYF
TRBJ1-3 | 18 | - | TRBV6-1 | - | TGTGCCAGCAGTCCTACCGGGACAAGCTTAATTTCTGGAAACACCATATATTTT | CASSPTGTSLISGNTIYF
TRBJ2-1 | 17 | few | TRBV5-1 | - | TGCGCCAGCAGCCCCTCCCCCGGGGCGGGCTCCTACAATGAGCAGTTCTTC | CASSPSPGAGSYNEQFF
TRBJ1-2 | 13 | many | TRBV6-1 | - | TGTGCCAGCCGGGGCTCAGCTAACTATGGCTACACCTTC | CASRGSANYGYTF
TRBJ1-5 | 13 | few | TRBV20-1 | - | TGCAGTGCTAGAGGACAGCCCAATCAGCCCCAGCATTTT | CSARGQPNQPQHF
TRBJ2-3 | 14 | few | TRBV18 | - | TGTGCCAGCAACCTCGGGACCTCAAACGATCCGCAGTATTTT | CASNLGTSNDPQYF
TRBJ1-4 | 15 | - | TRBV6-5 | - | TGTGCCAGCAGTTACGGACCTCCGCCGGGTGAAAAACTGTTTTTT | CASSYGPPPGEKLFF
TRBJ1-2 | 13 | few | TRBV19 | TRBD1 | TGTGCCAGTGCGACAGGGGTGGGCTATGGCTACACCTTC | CASATGVGYGYTF
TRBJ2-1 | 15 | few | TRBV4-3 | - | TGCGCCAGCAGCCCACGCTTCCTTTGGGGAAATGAGCAGTTCTTC | CASSPRFLWGNEQFF
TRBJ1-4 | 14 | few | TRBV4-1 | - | TGCGCCAGCAGCCAAGGACAGAGTAATGAAAAACTGTTTTTT | CASSQGQSNEKLFF